This entry is about one T cell receptor (beta chain). During active infection, Seattle patients enrolled and were then monitored through disease. This specimen comes from a study of blood T cell repertoires in COVID-19. Study details: COVID-19 samples from acute and convalescent phases originated in the United States, Italy and Spain.

TCRdb's table, derived via immunoSEQ multiplex PCR, lists solely in-frame clones and lacks some. Of about 94,000 clones listed, around two thirds are singletons. In germline, CDR1 is MNHEY, CDR2 SVGAGI. The J segment lost 4 bases and the V segment lost 6 bases, leaving 8 bases of the junction unmatched. This CDR3 region has 15 residues. The chain links TRBV6-5 to TRBJ2-7; 11 bases line up with TRBD1. Sequencing was performed on peripheral blood. The receptor was isolated from a man in his 70s with COVID-19, enrolled during active disease. CDR3 DNA: TGTGCCAGCAGCTCCCCGGGACAGGGGGTTTACGAGCAGTACTTC. This translates into CASSSPGQGVYEQYF.